The 11 T cell receptor beta chains given below trace back to one sample, sequenced in a study of T cells after yellow fever vaccination. TCRdb analysed the 5' RACE reads with MiXCR anew, one entry per CDR3 protein. The sample holds some 400,000 distinct CDR3 sequences; 6.2% are singletons and the top ten take 15%. Sequences were derived from PBMCs, sampled 5 days after the yellow fever booster vaccination. The receptors shown here come from a man aged 25 to 45 who received the YFV17D yellow fever vaccine.

This chain links TRBV5-1 with TRBJ2-5; 12 nucleotides match TRBD2. CDR1 and CDR2 from the germline V gene are SGHRS and YFSETQ. The CDR3 spans 15 residues. V trimming: 6 bases; J trimming: 4 bases; junction bases outside the gene matches: 7. DNA for the CDR3: TGCGCCAGCACCCCGACTAGCGGGAGAGTAGAGACCCAGTACTTC. The encoded protein is CASTPTSGRVETQYF.

This rearrangement joins TRBV7-2 to TRBJ2-3; no clear D. The V end was cut by 2 bases, the J end by 3 bases, with 6 bases between. Germline lookup yields CDR1 SGHTA and CDR2 FQGNSA. The CDR3 is 13 amino acids. Here the CDR3 reads CASSLMRTDTQYF. The CDR3 nucleotides are TGTGCCAGCAGCTTAATGAGAACAGATACGCAGTATTTT. The entire variable domain, with the rest obtained from reference TRBV7-2 and TRBJ2-3, is as follows: GAGVSQSPSNKVTEKGKDVELRCDPISGHTALYWYRQSLGQGLEFLIYFQGNSAPDKSGLPSDRFSAERTGGSVSTLTIQRTQQEDSAVYLCASSLMRTDTQYFGPGTRLTVL.

Many counts were recorded for this clonotype. This chain uses TRBV10-2 with TRBJ1-5; D is undetermined. V was pared by 8 bases and J by 0 bases, with 5 bases between. The CDR3 is 12 amino acids. Looked up from germline, CDR1 is WSHSY and CDR2 is SAAADI. The CDR3 sequence is CASGYSNQPQHF. The CDR3 DNA sequence: TGCGCCAGCGGGTATAGCAATCAGCCCCAGCATTTT.

This clonotype was detected a few times. The chain joins TRBV12-3 or TRBV12-4 to TRBJ2-7; 14 bases match TRBD2. CDR3 size: 14 residues. After removal of 7 bases from V and 4 bases from J, the junction contained 3 bases not matched to a gene. As DNA, the CDR3 is TGTGCCAGCACTGGGACTAGCGGGAGTTACGAGCAGTACTTC. Residues: CASTGTSGSYEQYF.

This clonotype was detected many times. The chain couples TRBV5-1 to TRBJ2-4; TRBD2 matches 8 bases. J was trimmed by 8 bases and V by 4 bases; bases with no gene match: 8. Germline lookup yields CDR1 SGHRS and CDR2 YFSETQ. CDR3 length: 14 amino acids. CDR3 protein: CASSPAGGTHIQYF. The CDR3 DNA follows: TGCGCCAGCAGCCCTGCGGGGGGTACGCACATTCAGTACTTC. The full variable domain, in which reference TRBV5-1 and TRBJ2-4 provide the parts outside the CDR3, is KAGVTQTPRYLIKTRGQQVTLSCSPISGHRSVSWYQQTPGQGLQFLFEYFSETQRNKGNFPGRFSGRQFSNSRSEMNVSTLELGDSALYLCASSPAGGTHIQYFGAGTRLSVL.

This rearrangement joins TRBV5-4 to TRBJ2-7; TRBD1 matches 9 bases. The CDR3 is made up of 13 amino acids. J gave up 9 bases and V 2 bases, and 6 bases lay outside the gene matches. In germline, CDR1 is SGHNT, CDR2 YYREEE (reference sequence). The CDR3 DNA sequence: TGTGCCAGCAGCTTTACAGGGGGCGCCCGGCAGTACTTC. It encodes CASSFTGGARQYF.

The chain uses TRBV15 and TRBJ1-1; 9 bases line up with TRBD1. CDR1 is LNHNV, CDR2 YYDKDF, per germline (reference sequence). Trimming took 0 bases from V and 3 from J; bases not matched to a gene: 11. The CDR3 has 18 residues. The CDR3 loop reads CATSRDHVTGGSDTEAFF. Here the CDR3 DNA reads TGTGCCACCAGCAGAGATCATGTAACAGGGGGCTCGGACACTGAAGCTTTCTTT.

The chain combines TRBV11-2 with TRBJ2-3, with a possible D match to TRBD2 (5 bases). Per germline, CDR1 SGHAT and CDR2 FQNNGV. Trimming left V 5 bases short and J 4 bases short, with 13 bases between. The CDR3 runs 14 residues. CDR3 in amino acids: CASSTPSGSDTQYF. For the CDR3, the DNA is TGTGCCAGCAGCACCCCCAGCGGATCAGATACGCAGTATTTT.

The V gene is TRBV29-1, the J gene TRBJ2-5; D is possibly TRBD2 (6 bases). Germline CDR1 reads SQVTM; CDR2 reads ANQGSEA. This CDR3 is 13 amino acids long. The V gene lost 4 bases and the J gene lost 5 bases, with 14 bases spanning the gap. As DNA, the CDR3 is TGCAGCGTTGGAAGGGCGGGGAGCGAGACCCAGTACTTC. Its protein is CSVGRAGSETQYF. The variable domain in full, with the rest retrieved from reference TRBV29-1 and TRBJ2-5, is SAVISQKPSRDICQRGTSLTIQCQVDSQVTMMFWYRQQPGQSLTLIATANQGSEATYESGFVIDKFPISRPNLTFSTLTVSNMSPEDSSIYLCSVGRAGSETQYFGPGTRLLVL.

The chain couples TRBV20-1 to TRBJ2-3; 9 bases agree with TRBD2. The length of the CDR3 is 18 residues. Per the germline V gene, CDR1 is DFQATT and CDR2 is SNEGSKA (reference sequence). With V trimmed by 6 bases and J by 4 bases, 20 bases remained unmatched. The CDR3 spells CSAASGGATSGGSDTQYF. Written as DNA, the CDR3 is TGCAGTGCCGCTTCCGGTGGGGCGACTAGCGGCGGGTCAGATACGCAGTATTTT.

This clonotype was observed a handful of times. The chain combines TRBV7-2 with TRBJ2-3; TRBD2 aligns across 8 bases. Germline V gives CDR1 SGHTA, CDR2 FQGNSA. The CDR3 is 15 residues long. The V segment lost 1 base and the J segment 8 bases; nucleotides outside the gene matches: 8. CDR3 sequence reads: CASSLGGTSMGTQYF. The DNA for the CDR3 is TGTGCCAGCAGCTTAGGCGGGACTAGTATGGGTACGCAGTATTTT.